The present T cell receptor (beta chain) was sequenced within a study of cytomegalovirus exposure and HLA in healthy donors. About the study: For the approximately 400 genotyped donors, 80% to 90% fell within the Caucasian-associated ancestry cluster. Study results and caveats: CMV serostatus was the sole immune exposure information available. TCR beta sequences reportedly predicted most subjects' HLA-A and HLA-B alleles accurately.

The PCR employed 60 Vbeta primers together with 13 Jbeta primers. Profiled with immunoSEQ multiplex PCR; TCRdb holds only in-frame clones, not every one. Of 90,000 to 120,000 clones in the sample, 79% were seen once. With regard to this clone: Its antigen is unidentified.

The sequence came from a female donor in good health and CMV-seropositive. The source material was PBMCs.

The CDR3: CATRTFSVGEQFF. CDR3 DNA sequence: TGTGCGACCCGGACTTTCTCGGTCGGTGAGCAGTTCTTC. This rearrangement joins TRBV27 to TRBJ2-1; possibly TRBD2 for D (5 bases). The CDR3 has 13 residues. Germline CDR1 reads MNHEY; CDR2 reads SMNVEV (reference sequence).